This T cell receptor beta chain stems from a study of persistence of HIV-infected CD4 T cells. Study-level background: Multiple blood draws of up to about 200 mL, except a couple of donors with single leukapheresis. Study-wide points: Antigen-responding cells were enriched for degenerate expanded CDR3beta sequences.

This was the immunoSEQ version 4 assay in survey mode. Using immunoSEQ multiplex PCR, the repertoire was profiled, and TCRdb retains in-frame clones only, with some absent. The sample yields 35,000 to 55,000 clones, more than 80% seen once. Nonspecific anti-CD3/anti-CD28 bead stimulation represents the broad CD4+ T cell repertoire. Sorting of responding CD4+ T cells relied on upregulated CD40 ligand together with CD69. The CDR3 is made up of 17 amino acids. Germline values: CDR1 SGHTA, CDR2 FQGNSA. Trimming cost V 4 bases and J 6 bases; bases outside gene matches: 7. Note on this clone: Its matching antigen is unknown.

The TCR sequence derives from an adult man with HIV who was CMV-seropositive. The source material was CD4+ T cells sorted from PBMCs after roughly 19-hour stimulation, sampled from a patient who received antiretroviral therapy. The chain carries TRBV7-2 and TRBJ2-3; TRBD2 agrees at 16 bases. The CDR3 here is CASSSPGLAGGRDTQYF. The CDR3 DNA follows: TGTGCCAGCAGCTCTCCGGGACTAGCGGGGGGGCGCGATACGCAGTATTTT.